This entry describes one T cell receptor (beta chain). These data come from a study of glioma-infiltrating T cells after dendritic cell vaccination. The wider study: Monocyte-derived dendritic cells, cultured approximately 7 days with IL-4 and GM-CSF, were pulsed with autologous tumor lysate.

With V trimmed by 5 bases and J by 3 bases, 12 bases remained unmatched. Germline lookup yields CDR1 SEHNR and CDR2 FQNEAQ (reference sequence). The CDR3 contains 16 residues. Before vaccination, two weeks after the third vaccination, and at progression, PBMC were collected. TCRB CDR3 was amplified from 2 ug genomic DNA or less. The repertoire was sequenced with immunoSEQ multiplex PCR; TCRdb's copy has only in-frame clones and lacks some. The table shows tens of thousands of clones, with 85% occurring only once. The sample here was blood, taken before dendritic cell vaccination. This TCR derives from a human donor with glioblastoma. The rearrangement links TRBV7-9 to TRBJ1-2, with 7 bases matching TRBD1. The chain's CDR3 is CASSVSSDRNHYGYTF. CDR3 sequence (DNA): TGTGCCAGCAGCGTCTCTTCGGACAGGAACCACTATGGCTACACCTTC.